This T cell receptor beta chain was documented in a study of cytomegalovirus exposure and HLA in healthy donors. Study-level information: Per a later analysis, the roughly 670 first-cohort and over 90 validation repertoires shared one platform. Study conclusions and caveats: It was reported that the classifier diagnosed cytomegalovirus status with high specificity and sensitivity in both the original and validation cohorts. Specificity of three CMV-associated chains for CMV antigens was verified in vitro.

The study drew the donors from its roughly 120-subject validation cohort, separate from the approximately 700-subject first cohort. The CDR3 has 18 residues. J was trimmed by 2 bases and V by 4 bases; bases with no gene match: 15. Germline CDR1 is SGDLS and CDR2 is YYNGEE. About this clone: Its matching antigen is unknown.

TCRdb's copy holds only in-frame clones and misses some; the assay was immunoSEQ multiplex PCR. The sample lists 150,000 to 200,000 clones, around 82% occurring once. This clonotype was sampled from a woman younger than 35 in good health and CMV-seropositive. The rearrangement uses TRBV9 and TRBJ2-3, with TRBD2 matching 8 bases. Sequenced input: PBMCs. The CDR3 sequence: CASSLPAGAGPTTDTQYF. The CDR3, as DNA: TGTGCCAGCAGCCTCCCAGCGGGGGCCGGGCCTACCACAGATACGCAGTATTTT.